The next 9 T cell receptor beta chains were all read from a single sample in a study of T cell responses to AZD1222 COVID-19 vaccine. The method was immunoSEQ multiplex PCR; TCRdb's version includes in-frame clones alone and lacks a portion of them. The repertoire consists of 150,000 or so clones, with 92% occurring once and the leading ten covering 1% to 1.5%. The sample consisted of peripheral blood, taken 28 days after the second AZD1222 dose. The receptors come from an adult who received the AZD1222 COVID-19 vaccine.

The chain is built from TRBV6-1 and TRBJ1-6; D gene ambiguous. This CDR3 has 12 residues. Trimming removed 0 bases from V and 13 bases from J, with 7 bases in between. CDR1 MNHNS and CDR2 SASEGT come from the germline V gene. The CDR3 reads CASSEARPPLHF. In nucleotides, the CDR3 is TGTGCCAGCAGTGAAGCTCGACCGCCCCTCCACTTT.

This clone was picked up one time. This sequence joins TRBV19 and TRBJ1-5, with D possibly matching TRBD1 (5 bases). The CDR3 runs to 20 residues. CDR1 and CDR2 from the germline V gene are LNHDA and SQIVND (reference sequence). Trimming removed 0 bases at V and 5 bases at J, with 26 bases between. CDR3 DNA sequence: TGTGCCAGTAGTATAGATCTCGCTCGATCGGGGACCAACGGCGATCAGCCCCAGCATTTT. Its protein is CASSIDLARSGTNGDQPQHF. The full variable domain, in which reference TRBV19 and TRBJ1-5 provide the parts outside the CDR3, is DGGITQSPKYLFRKEGQNVTLSCEQNLNHDAMYWYRQDPGQGLRLIYYSQIVNDFQKGDIAEGYSVSREKKESFPLTVTSAQKNPTAFYLCASSIDLARSGTNGDQPQHFGDGTRLSIL.

The V and J genes are TRBV11-3 and TRBJ1-3; D may be TRBD1 (5 bases). The CDR3 is 16 amino acids. V gave up 0 bases and J gave up 6 bases, with 15 bases separating them. Germline loops: CDR1 SGHNT, CDR2 YENEEA. CDR3 sequence reads: CASSLDHPRGKNTIYF. The CDR3 DNA is TGTGCCAGCAGCTTAGATCACCCCCGGGGGAAAAACACCATATATTTT.

The chain couples TRBV25-1 to TRBJ2-3; tentatively, D is TRBD2 (6 bases). This CDR3 is built from 17 residues. Trimming left V 8 bases short and J 4 bases short, with 25 bases between. The germline V gene encodes CDR1 MGHDK and CDR2 SYGVNS. In DNA, the CDR3 is TGTGCCAGCGCTGGGGCCTTTAGCGGATTGCGGCCAGATACGCAGTATTTT. It codes for CASAGAFSGLRPDTQYF.

This clone was counted a single time. The V and J genes are TRBV5-4 and TRBJ1-1; 7 bases map to TRBD1. The ends lost 5 bases at V and 4 bases at J; junction bases unmatched: 14. The CDR3 extends over 16 amino acids. CDR1 is SGHNT and CDR2 is YYREEE in the germline V gene (reference sequence). CDR3 residues: CASREGAPLGGTEAFF. CDR3 in DNA: TGTGCCAGCAGGGAGGGGGCTCCCCTGGGCGGCACTGAAGCTTTCTTT.

The CDR3, as DNA: TGTGCCAGTAGTACTTTTGGAATGGGGCTCACCGGGGAGCTGTTTTTT. It yields the protein CASSTFGMGLTGELFF. V gene TRBV19 combines with J gene TRBJ2-2, with a tentative D call TRBD1 (5 bases). V lost 4 bases and J lost 4, with 16 bases in between. CDR1 and CDR2 (germline): LNHDA, SQIVND (reference sequence). The CDR3 is made up of 16 amino acids. The entire variable domain, with the rest obtained from reference TRBV19 and TRBJ2-2, is as follows: DGGITQSPKYLFRKEGQNVTLSCEQNLNHDAMYWYRQDPGQGLRLIYYSQIVNDFQKGDIAEGYSVSREKKESFPLTVTSAQKNPTAFYLCASSTFGMGLTGELFFGEGSRLTVL.

The genes are TRBV13 and TRBJ2-7; D may be TRBD2 (7 bases). This CDR3 spans 14 amino acids. Germline lookup yields CDR1 PRHDT and CDR2 FYEKMQ (reference sequence). Trimming took off 5 bases at V and 1 base at J, with 12 bases between the two ends. The CDR3 DNA follows: TGTGCCAGCAGCCCCGAGGGGGGGTCCTACGAGCAGTACTTC. It codes for CASSPEGGSYEQYF.

The gene calls are TRBV29-1 and TRBJ1-1; D uncertain. Germline V lookup: CDR1 SQVTM, CDR2 ANQGSEA. V lost 1 base and J lost 5, with 14 bases in between. The length of the CDR3 is 14 residues. The DNA of the CDR3 is TGCAGCGTTGAAGGTGGGAGGGAGGGAACTGAAGCTTTCTTT. As protein: CSVEGGREGTEAFF.

The DNA of the CDR3 is TGTGCCAGCTCATCCCTCAGGGGGTTGGAAGAGACCCAGTACTTC. Residues: CASSSLRGLEETQYF. The chain is built from TRBV18 and TRBJ2-5; 7 bases agree with TRBD1. The V segment lost 5 bases and the J segment 3 bases; nucleotides outside the gene matches: 9. The CDR3 covers 15 residues. The V gene's germline CDR1 is KGHSH and CDR2 LQKENI.